The clone carrying this T cell receptor beta chain was seen just once. Its target is not known. Compared with germline, one end of the junction differs, possibly owing to a read error. The data are from a study of OX40 agonist ivuxolimab in advanced cancers. Study results and caveats: Low clonal expansion, among the lowest seen, marked partial responders at 0.1-3.0 mg/kg.

The table came from immunoSEQ multiplex PCR; TCRdb's copy has only in-frame clones and leaves some out. The sample consists of some 140,000 clones, 93% of them appearing once. This CDR3 has 15 residues. Germline CDR1 SGHTA, CDR2 FQGNSA. The V and J genes are TRBV7-2 and TRBJ2-3; D is ambiguous. Material: CD4+ or CD8+ T cells sorted from blood, obtained in a trial of the OX40 agonist ivuxolimab. The TCR sequence derives from an adult with an advanced solid tumor such as melanoma, head and neck, liver or kidney cancer. CDR3 sequence reads: CAGSLEDQPPNTQYF. The CDR3 coding sequence is TGTGCCGGCAGCTTAGAGGATCAACCACCGAATACGCAGTATTTT. The full variable domain, in which reference TRBV7-2 and TRBJ2-3 provide the parts outside the CDR3, is GAGVSQSPSNKVTEKGKDVELRCDPISGHTALYWYRQSLGQGLEFLIYFQGNSAPDKSGLPSDRFSAERTGGSVSTLTIQRTQQEDSAVYLCAGSLEDQPPNTQYFGPGTRLTVL.